The 9 T cell receptor beta chains below come from one sample, sequenced in a study of beta chain features in type 1 diabetes. Study-wide points: In all four CD4+ subsets, TCRB CDR3 length was significantly, moderately reduced in type 1 diabetes.

Sequenced material consisted of expressed TCRB transcripts (all of the isolated RNA was reverse transcribed). Some clones are missing from TCRdb's copy, which holds only in-frame ones; the method was immunoSEQ multiplex PCR. Of a few hundred thousand clones in the sample, around a tenth were seen once. For these TCRs, the target antigens are not known. Sequencing was carried out using central memory CD4+ T cells from blood. Source of these receptors: a young man with type 1 diabetes.

The chain joins TRBV7-2 to TRBJ2-3; D not resolved. Between the trimmed V and J ends, which lost 4 bases and 4 bases, there was a span of 12 bases. Germline V CDR1 and CDR2: SGHTA, FQGNSA. The CDR3 sequence is 14 residues long. CDR3 residues: CASSSGSGADTQYF. CDR3 DNA: TGTGCCAGCAGCTCGGGTAGTGGGGCAGATACGCAGTATTTT.

This clone has ten or more counts. The J gene is TRBJ1-1, the V gene TRBV5-6; D is uncertain. Germline CDR1 SGHDT, CDR2 YYEEEE. The V gene lost 4 bases and the J gene lost 4 bases, with 11 bases spanning the gap. There are 13 residues in the CDR3. The CDR3, as DNA: TGTGCCAGCAGCCCGGAGTGGGGCACTGAAGCTTTCTTT. Encoded protein: CASSPEWGTEAFF.

Ten or more counts support this clone. Distinct nucleotide sequences in the sample also encode this CDR3. V is TRBV28 and J is TRBJ2-7, with 7 bases aligning to TRBD1. The germline V gene has CDR1 MDHEN and CDR2 SYDVKM. This CDR3 comprises 14 residues. Trimming took 6 bases from V and 2 from J; bases not matched to a gene: 7. The CDR3: CASRAGTAAYEQYF. The DNA of the CDR3 is TGTGCCAGCAGGGCCGGGACAGCAGCCTACGAGCAGTACTTC. The variable domain in full, with the rest retrieved from reference TRBV28 and TRBJ2-7, is DVKVTQSSRYLVKRTGEKVFLECVQDMDHENMFWYRQDPGLGLRLIYFSYDVKMKEKGDIPEGYSVSREKKERFSLILESASTNQTSMYLCASRAGTAAYEQYFGPGTRLTVT.

The chain couples TRBV11-2 to TRBJ2-1, with 11 nucleotides matching TRBD2. V shed 5 bases and J 8 bases; nucleotides not matched to a gene: 17. Germline V gene lookup returns CDR1 SGHAT and CDR2 FQNNGV. The CDR3 runs to 18 residues. The chain's CDR3 is CASSPPWASGRMGYEQFF. The CDR3 nucleotides are TGTGCCAGCAGCCCCCCTTGGGCTAGCGGGAGGATGGGCTATGAGCAGTTCTTC. Together with reference TRBV11-2 and TRBJ2-1, the CDR3 gives the full variable domain: EAGVAQSPRYKIIEKRQSVAFWCNPISGHATLYWYQQILGQGPKLLIQFQNNGVVDDSQLPKDRFSAERLKGVDSTLKIQPAKLEDSAVYLCASSPPWASGRMGYEQFFGPGTRLTVL.

Ten or more counts support this clone. J is TRBJ2-1 and V is TRBV4-2, with TRBD2 identical over 14 bases. V was pared by 2 bases and J by 6 bases, with 3 bases of the junction left unmatched. In germline, CDR1 is LGHNA, CDR2 YNFKEQ. The CDR3 totals 16 residues. CDR3 protein: CASSQKGLAGGNEQFF. CDR3 nucleotide sequence: TGTGCCAGCAGCCAAAAAGGACTAGCGGGAGGCAATGAGCAGTTCTTC.

This clone came up a few times. V and J are TRBV28 and TRBJ1-2; D unclear. The germline V gene encodes CDR1 MDHEN and CDR2 SYDVKM. This CDR3 is built from 14 residues. V lost 6 bases and J 1 base, leaving 12 bases between the germline ends. CDR3 loop: CASSSSSSNYGYTF. The CDR3 bases are TGTGCCAGCAGCAGCTCCAGTAGTAACTATGGCTACACCTTC.

In its sample, this clone was seen a few times. This rearrangement joins TRBV18 to TRBJ2-5, with 12 bases fitting TRBD2. The germline CDR1 and CDR2 sequences are KGHSH and LQKENI. This CDR3 region has 15 residues. After removal of 3 bases from V and 4 bases from J, the junction contained 3 bases not matched to a gene. The CDR3 bases are TGTGCCAGCTCACCCTCGACTAGCGGGAGAGAGACCCAGTACTTC. This codes for CASSPSTSGRETQYF. Combining the CDR3 with reference TRBV18 and TRBJ2-5 gives the whole variable domain NAGVMQNPRHLVRRRGQEARLRCSPMKGHSHVYWYRQLPEEGLKFMVYLQKENIIDESGMPKERFSAEFPKEGPSILRIQQVVRGDSAAYFCASSPSTSGRETQYFGPGTRLLVL.

This clone has more than one count but fewer than ten. The chain has TRBV19 and TRBJ1-2; D unresolved. The germline V gene encodes CDR1 LNHDA and CDR2 SQIVND (reference sequence). This CDR3 region has 13 residues. Between the trimmed V and J ends, which lost 2 bases and 6 bases, there was a span of 10 bases. CDR3 bases: TGTGCCAGTAGTATATCCTACCCGGATGGCTACACCTTC. Translating gives CASSISYPDGYTF.

This clone has only a few counts. V gene TRBV7-3 combines with J gene TRBJ2-5; D call uncertain. From germline, CDR1 is SGHTA and CDR2 FQGTGA. The CDR3 contains 13 residues. With 2 bases removed from V and 0 bases from J, the gap between germline ends came to 4 bases. CDR3 coding DNA: TGTGCCAGCAGCTTAGGGTACCAAGAGACCCAGTACTTC. It yields the protein CASSLGYQETQYF.